This T cell receptor beta chain is from a study of shared clonotypes between healthy human individuals. Deep was the level used in running the assay. Every subset's genomic DNA went evenly onto several immunoSEQ plates. The repertoire was sequenced with immunoSEQ multiplex PCR; TCRdb's copy has only in-frame clones and lacks some. The table includes 1.5 million to 2.5 million clones, just under 95% detected once. The CDR3 loop spans 13 amino acids. Germline V gene data show CDR1 as MGHRA and CDR2 as YSYEKL. V was pared by 1 base and J by 7 bases, with 10 bases between. Selected positively for CCR7 and CD45RO-negative, naive CD8 cells excluded terminally differentiated effector memory CD45RA+ cells.

This receptor was identified in a man aged 18 to 29 in good health. The material sequenced was naive CD8+ T cells sorted from blood. The chain carries TRBV4-1 and TRBJ1-1; D is ambiguous. The CDR3 DNA is TGCGCCAGCAGCCAAGTTCCAGGCTATGAAGCTTTCTTT. Its protein is CASSQVPGYEAFF.